Below, 16 T cell receptor beta chains from the same sample are listed, as sequenced in a study of T-cell memory formation after mild COVID-19. TCRdb recomputed calls from the 5' RACE reads with MiXCR, one row per CDR3 protein. The sample has 400,000 to 500,000 distinct CDR3 sequences; around 20% are singletons. Sequencing used PBMCs or a T cell subset sorted from them (not recorded which). These receptors all come from an adult woman who had mild COVID-19 (a few samples of this study predate the infection). Cell type and time point are not known.

This clonotype was seen only a few times. V and J are TRBV7-2 and TRBJ2-3, with D possibly matching TRBD2 (7 bases). V lost 3 bases to trimming and J lost 7 bases, with 14 bases between them. This CDR3 comprises 14 residues. Germline V gene lookup returns CDR1 SGHTA and CDR2 FQGNSA. CDR3 nucleotides: TGTGCCAGCAGCTTCGAGGGGGGGCGAAATACGCAGTATTTT. Translated: CASSFEGGRNTQYF. Looking up the rest from reference TRBV7-2 and TRBJ2-3 gives the full variable domain: GAGVSQSPSNKVTEKGKDVELRCDPISGHTALYWYRQSLGQGLEFLIYFQGNSAPDKSGLPSDRFSAERTGGSVSTLTIQRTQQEDSAVYLCASSFEGGRNTQYFGPGTRLTVL.

Many counts were recorded for this clonotype. The chain couples TRBV29-1 to TRBJ2-1; 8 bases align to TRBD2. Germline V CDR1 and CDR2: SQVTM, ANQGSEA. The CDR3 consists of 14 residues. The V gene end was trimmed by 4 bases and the J gene end by 7 bases; junction bases not matched to a gene: 9. This chain's CDR3 is CSVVPAGGLNEQFF. The CDR3 coding sequence is TGCAGCGTTGTACCCGCGGGGGGCCTTAATGAGCAGTTCTTC.

The sample holds a few counts of this clonotype. The chain couples TRBV6-5 to TRBJ2-3, with D possibly being TRBD1 (6 bases). This CDR3 comprises 14 residues. V dropped 6 bases and J dropped 6 bases, with 16 bases sitting between them. From germline, CDR1 is MNHEY and CDR2 SVGAGI. The CDR3 sequence: CASRRTASRDTQYF. The CDR3 coding sequence is TGTGCCAGCAGACGGACAGCAAGCAGGGATACGCAGTATTTT.

A few counts support this clonotype. The chain is built from TRBV10-3 and TRBJ2-7, with 8 bases aligning to TRBD2. Per germline, CDR1 ENHRY and CDR2 SYGVKD. J lost 0 bases, V lost 6 bases, and 4 bases had no gene match. The CDR3 sequence is 14 residues long. CDR3 protein: CAIRLLADSYEQYF. The CDR3 nucleotides are TGTGCCATCAGGCTACTAGCGGACTCCTACGAGCAGTACTTC.

The sample holds a few counts of this clonotype. The CDR3 is CSARDPRFAWLYTF. As DNA, the CDR3 is TGCAGTGCTAGAGATCCCCGATTCGCGTGGCTATACACCTTC. The rearrangement uses TRBV20-1 and TRBJ1-2; D uncertain. This CDR3 has 14 residues. Trimming stripped 0 bases from V and 11 bases from J, with 19 bases between. Germline V gene data show CDR1 as DFQATT and CDR2 as SNEGSKA (reference sequence).

The rearrangement uses TRBV7-2 and TRBJ2-1; TRBD1 agrees at 10 bases. The germline V gene encodes CDR1 SGHTA and CDR2 FQGNSA. The junction had 8 bases not matched to a gene; V was cut back by 4 bases and J by 5 bases. CDR3 size: 16 residues. The CDR3 sequence: CASSSYRDRGNNEQFF. In DNA, the CDR3 is TGTGCCAGCAGCTCCTACCGGGACAGGGGAAACAATGAGCAGTTCTTC.

V is TRBV19 and J is TRBJ2-5; D remains ambiguous. The CDR3 is 12 residues long. The V gene lost 5 bases and the J gene lost 9 bases, with 13 bases spanning the gap. Germline V gene data show CDR1 as LNHDA and CDR2 as SQIVND (reference sequence). The CDR3 protein is CASSPLLGAQYF. CDR3 DNA: TGTGCCAGTAGTCCTTTACTGGGTGCCCAGTACTTC.

V is TRBV7-9 and J is TRBJ1-4; 7 positions agree with TRBD1. This CDR3 has 16 amino acids. Germline loops: CDR1 SEHNR, CDR2 FQNEAQ (reference sequence). The V and J ends lost 4 bases and 6 bases, in that order; junction bases with no gene match: 11. CDR3 protein: CASSSFDRVGDEKLFF. DNA of the CDR3: TGTGCCAGCAGCTCCTTTGACAGGGTGGGCGATGAAAAACTGTTTTTT.

The V gene is TRBV7-2, the J gene TRBJ2-2, with unresolved D. The germline CDR1 and CDR2 sequences are SGHTA and FQGNSA. Between the trimmed V and J ends, which lost 9 bases and 1 base, there was a span of 9 bases. This CDR3 has 13 residues. The CDR3 bases are TGTGCCAGACGGACGGGGAACACCGGGGAGCTGTTTTTT. Residues: CARRTGNTGELFF.

This clonotype was seen only a few times. The CDR3 nucleotides are TGTGCCAGCAGCTTACAGGCCGATCAGCCCCAGCATTTT. As protein: CASSLQADQPQHF. This rearrangement joins TRBV12-3 or TRBV12-4 to TRBJ1-5; tentative D call: TRBD1 (5 bases). The CDR3 spans 13 residues. The V end lost 6 bases, the J end lost 5 bases, and 11 bases lay between the germline ends.

This clonotype has just a few counts. This chain's CDR3 is CASSFWGAGPNSPLHF. In DNA, the CDR3 is TGTGCCAGCAGCTTTTGGGGAGCGGGGCCTAATTCACCCCTCCACTTT. V gene TRBV5-4 combines with J gene TRBJ1-6; weak D call: TRBD1 (5 bases). The CDR3 loop spans 16 amino acids. V was cut by 2 bases and J by 6 bases, with 15 bases left in between. CDR1 is SGHNT and CDR2 is YYREEE in the germline V gene (reference sequence). The whole variable domain, remainder taken from reference TRBV5-4 and TRBJ1-6, is ETGVTQSPTHLIKTRGQQVTLRCSSQSGHNTVSWYQQALGQGPQFIFQYYREEENGRGNFPPRFSGLQFPNYSSELNVNALELDDSALYLCASSFWGAGPNSPLHFGNGTRLTVT.

This clonotype was picked up many times. J is TRBJ2-7 and V is TRBV6-6; D is perhaps TRBD2 (6 bases). Per the germline V gene, CDR1 is MNHNY and CDR2 is SVGAGI (reference sequence). This CDR3 comprises 14 residues. The V end was cut by 6 bases, the J end by 6 bases, with 18 bases between. The CDR3 region has the DNA TGTGCCAGCAGCCACGGAGGGACGCTAAGCGAGCAGTACTTC. It codes for CASSHGGTLSEQYF.

The chain recombines TRBV5-1 with TRBJ2-7; possibly TRBD1 for D (5 bases). Germline CDR1 SGHRS, CDR2 YFSETQ. The CDR3 is 17 amino acids. The germline V and J ends were trimmed by 1 base and 5 bases, with 22 bases remaining between them. Here the CDR3 DNA reads TGCGCCAGCAGCTTGAGGGCGCAGGGCGATAGGTTGAACGAGCAGTACTTC. This gives the protein CASSLRAQGDRLNEQYF.

The chain couples TRBV3-2 to TRBJ1-1. TRBV3-2 is a documented pseudogene. The CDR3 length is 15 residues. CDR3 in amino acids: CASSQAIRRYTEAFF. The CDR3, as DNA: TGTGCCAGCAGCCAAGCGATTCGCCGCTACACTGAAGCTTTCTTT.

The rearrangement joins TRBV11-3 to TRBJ2-7, with TRBD1 identical over 10 bases. Looked up from germline, CDR1 is SGHNT and CDR2 is YENEEA. This CDR3 is built from 15 residues. The J segment lost 6 bases and the V segment lost 5 bases, leaving 10 bases of the junction unmatched. This CDR3 reads CASSARDRGLLEQYF. CDR3 nucleotide sequence: TGTGCCAGCAGCGCCAGGGACAGGGGATTGCTCGAGCAGTACTTC.

This clonotype was detected a few times. The chain carries TRBV29-1 and TRBJ2-7, with TRBD1 identical over 8 bases. Per the germline V gene, CDR1 is SQVTM and CDR2 is ANQGSEA. V lost 7 bases and J lost 3; bases outside the gene matches: 8. The CDR3 is 13 residues long. The CDR3 loop reads CSAGQGASYEQYF. The DNA of the CDR3 is TGCAGCGCGGGGCAGGGGGCGAGCTACGAGCAGTACTTC.